This TCR beta chain emerged from a study of blood T cell repertoires in COVID-19. The overall study: The United States, Italy and Spain supplied acute and convalescent COVID-19 samples. Sample material is recorded as cDNA or gDNA derived from T cells, B-cell-depleted T cells, or PBMCs.

In this sample, this clone turned up once. Per the original data handling: Counts of nucleated cells, estimated from reference gene primer amplification, were obtained. Repertoires were generated with immunoSEQ multiplex PCR, while TCRdb's copy carries only in-frame clones and drops some. V and J calls and clone size are copied from that table; D and trimming were computed from the DNA. The sample contains roughly 170,000 clones, 70% to 90% of which appear only once. The V gene's germline CDR1 is MGHDK and CDR2 SYGVNS. The CDR3 covers 15 residues. The V and J ends lost 5 bases and 2 bases, in that order; junction bases with no gene match: 6.

The rearrangement joins TRBV25-1 to TRBJ2-7, with 10 positions matching TRBD2. The clonotype originates from a man aged 40-55 years with active or convalescent COVID-19. The specimen was peripheral blood. The CDR3 sequence is CASSHPLAGTYEQYF. Written as DNA, the CDR3 is TGTGCCAGCAGTCACCCACTAGCGGGAACCTACGAGCAGTACTTC.